Listed here is a single T cell receptor (beta chain). Its antigen remains unidentified. No clone much larger than this one lies a single base away; base qualities are absent. This specimen belongs to a study of radiation and T cells in renal cell carcinoma (TCRdb year 2020). Context from the whole study: The samples were obtained from a clinical trial, where primary renal cell carcinomas were treated with 15 Gy stereotactic body radiation therapy and then removed by nephrectomy 4 weeks afterward. TCR beta sequencing covered 55 or so samples in total, comprising approximately 26 tumors and about 27 peripheral blood samples. A total of over 4 million unique CDR3 nucleotide sequences, encoding some 2,700,000 unique CDR3 amino acid sequences, were found across all 50 or so samples.

The full study reports these points: Because the trial had a single-armed design, the trial could not examine how radiation dose or scheduling affected the TCR repertoire. Because no pretreatment tumor biopsies were available, whether clonotypes were present in the tumor at baseline could not be determined. Changes in the blood repertoire were not tracked past 4 weeks after treatment. An increase in top tumor clonotypes in blood was observed from baseline to 2 weeks post-radiation, followed by contraction by 4 weeks, which was taken to suggest transient expansion of tumor-resident clones.

Trimming accounts for 5 bases at V and 7 bases at J, while the number of junction bases matched to no gene is 7. Reading the germline V gene gives CDR1 SGHVS and CDR2 FNYEAQ. There are 14 amino acids in the CDR3, from cysteine to phenylalanine inclusive. Only the CDR3 region is kept as DNA, spanning 42 bases read in frame from base 1. TCR beta libraries were generated from genomic DNA with the immunoSEQ kit, following the manufacturer's recommendations. To prepare libraries, a first multiplex PCR with proprietary primers was run, followed by a second PCR that added unique barcodes, and a bead cleanup was done after each round. A kit-provided positive control reaction and a negative control reaction were included in every sample batch. The final libraries were assessed on an Agilent 4200 TapeStation D1000 ScreenTape, pooled by volume, and quantified by qPCR. Sequencing was performed on an Illumina NextSeq500 with a MidOutput 150-cycle cartridge, and 156 Read1 and 15 Index1 cycles were run with kit custom primers. The pooled library was loaded at 0.75 to 1 pM, and approximately 19% PhiX control was spiked in. Regarding the original processing steps: Vendor-processed data were analyzed in R, and a clonotype was defined as all T cells sharing the same CDR3 nucleotide sequence. In the clone abundance analyses, frequencies were normalized to the 10,000 most abundant clones in each sample. Public T cell clones, which averaged fewer than five per sample, were removed prior to analysis. An abundance difference of at least 32-fold between compartments was the criterion for calling clonotypes tumor-enriched or baseline blood-enriched. Clonotypes expanded or contracted between blood time points were identified with a beta-binomial differential abundance model. Tumor-blood repertoire similarity was measured with the Baroni-Urbani and Buser coefficient, and group comparisons used two-tailed Wilcoxon tests in R. This immuneACCESS table, as held by TCRdb, lists in-frame sequences with V and J called but not all clones. Of the missing ones, under half trace to an unresolved V gene in checked studies; the others have no known cause. The DNA gave D and trimming, while V, J and clone size come from that table. The sample has 100,000 to 150,000 clones on record, about 81% of them singletons. Of the sample, around 1.8% is held by the ten largest clones.

What the time point label conveys for this sample: blood 2 weeks post-SBRT. According to the study, the label for this sample's treatment or condition signals: 15 Gy SBRT to primary tumor, nephrectomy 4 weeks later. Serial peripheral blood from radiation-treated patients was sampled at baseline, 2 weeks and 4 weeks after SBRT to track tumor-enriched clonotypes. All patients had renal cell carcinoma with clear cell pathology. Genomic DNA for TCR sequencing was prepared using the QIAamp DNA Blood Mini Kit (Qiagen). The analyses included just those samples that passed every quality control check. The sequence was collected from an older woman with renal cell carcinoma. Rearrangement joined TRBV7-6 to TRBJ1-5; TRBD1 lines up with 8 middle nucleotides. This specimen was blood, taken from a patient whose treatment included radiotherapy and nephrectomy. The bases are TGTGCCAGCAGCCCAGGGACAGGTGGGCAGCCCCAGCATTTT. Its translation is CASSPGTGGQPQHF.